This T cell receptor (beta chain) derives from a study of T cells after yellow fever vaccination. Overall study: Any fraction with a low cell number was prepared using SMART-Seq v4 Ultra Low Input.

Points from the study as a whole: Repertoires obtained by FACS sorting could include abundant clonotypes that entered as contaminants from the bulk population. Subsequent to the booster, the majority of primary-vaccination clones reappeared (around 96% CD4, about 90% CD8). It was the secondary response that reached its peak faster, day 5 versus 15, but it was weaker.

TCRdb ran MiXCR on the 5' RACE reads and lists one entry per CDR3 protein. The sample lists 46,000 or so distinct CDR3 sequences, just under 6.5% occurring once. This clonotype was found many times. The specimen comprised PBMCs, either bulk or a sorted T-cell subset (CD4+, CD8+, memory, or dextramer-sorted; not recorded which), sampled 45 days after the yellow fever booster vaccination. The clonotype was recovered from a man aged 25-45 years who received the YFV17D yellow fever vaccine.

The CDR3 protein is CASSLGLASTDTQYF. The CDR3 DNA follows: TGTGCCAGCAGCCTTGGACTAGCGAGCACAGATACGCAGTATTTT. The chain recombines TRBV5-6 with TRBJ2-3; the match to TRBD2 covers 9 bases. The trim removed 4 bases at V and 0 bases at J, leaving 3 bases unmatched. The CDR3 extends over 15 amino acids. Germline V CDR1 and CDR2: SGHDT, YYEEEE.